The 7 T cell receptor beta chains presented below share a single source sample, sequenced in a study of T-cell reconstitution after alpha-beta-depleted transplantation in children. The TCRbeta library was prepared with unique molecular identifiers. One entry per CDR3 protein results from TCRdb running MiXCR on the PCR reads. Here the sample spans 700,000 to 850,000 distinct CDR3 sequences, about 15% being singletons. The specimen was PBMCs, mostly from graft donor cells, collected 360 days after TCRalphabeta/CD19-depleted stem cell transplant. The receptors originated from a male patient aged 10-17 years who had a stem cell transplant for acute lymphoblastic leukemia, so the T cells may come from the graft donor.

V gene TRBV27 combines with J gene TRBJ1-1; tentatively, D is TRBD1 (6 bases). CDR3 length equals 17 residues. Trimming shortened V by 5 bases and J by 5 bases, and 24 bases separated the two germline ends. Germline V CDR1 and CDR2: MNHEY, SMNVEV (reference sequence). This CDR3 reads CASSTHRDTMTRTEAFF. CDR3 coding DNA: TGTGCCAGCAGTACTCACCGGGACACCATGACGAGGACTGAAGCTTTCTTT.

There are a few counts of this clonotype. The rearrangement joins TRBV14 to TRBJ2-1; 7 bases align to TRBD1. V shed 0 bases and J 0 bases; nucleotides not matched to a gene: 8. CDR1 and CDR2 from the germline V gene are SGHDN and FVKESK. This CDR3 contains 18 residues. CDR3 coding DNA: TGTGCCAGCAGCCAAGATGGTCGCAGGGGGTCCTCCTACAATGAGCAGTTCTTC. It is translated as CASSQDGRRGSSYNEQFF.

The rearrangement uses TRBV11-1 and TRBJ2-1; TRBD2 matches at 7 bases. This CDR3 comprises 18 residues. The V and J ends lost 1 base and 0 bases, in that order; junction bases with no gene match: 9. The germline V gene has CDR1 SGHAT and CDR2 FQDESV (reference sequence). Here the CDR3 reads CASSLEWSGGFSYNEQFF. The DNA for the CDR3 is TGTGCCAGCAGCTTAGAATGGTCGGGAGGCTTCTCCTACAATGAGCAGTTCTTC.

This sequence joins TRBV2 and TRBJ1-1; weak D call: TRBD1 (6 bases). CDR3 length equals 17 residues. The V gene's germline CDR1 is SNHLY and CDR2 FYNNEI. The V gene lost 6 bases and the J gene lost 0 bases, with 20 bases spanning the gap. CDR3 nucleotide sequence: TGTGCCAGCAGCGTGACCGGACAGACAACGATGAACACTGAAGCTTTCTTT. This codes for CASSVTGQTTMNTEAFF.

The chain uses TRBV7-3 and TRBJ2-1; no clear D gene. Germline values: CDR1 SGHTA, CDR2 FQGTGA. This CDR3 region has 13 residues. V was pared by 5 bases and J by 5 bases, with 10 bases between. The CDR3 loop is CASSVLGDNEQFF. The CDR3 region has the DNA TGTGCCAGCAGCGTCCTTGGAGACAATGAGCAGTTCTTC. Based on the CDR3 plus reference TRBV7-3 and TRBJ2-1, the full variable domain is GAGVSQTPSNKVTEKGKYVELRCDPISGHTALYWYRQSLGQGPEFLIYFQGTGAADDSGLPNDRFFAVRPEGSVSTLKIQRTERGDSAVYLCASSVLGDNEQFFGPGTRLTVL.

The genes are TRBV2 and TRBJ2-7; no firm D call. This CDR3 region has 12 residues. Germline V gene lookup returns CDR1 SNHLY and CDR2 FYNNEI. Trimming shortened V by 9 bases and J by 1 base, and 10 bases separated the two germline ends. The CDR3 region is CASEEGSYEQYF. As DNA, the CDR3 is TGTGCCAGTGAGGAAGGATCCTACGAGCAGTACTTC.

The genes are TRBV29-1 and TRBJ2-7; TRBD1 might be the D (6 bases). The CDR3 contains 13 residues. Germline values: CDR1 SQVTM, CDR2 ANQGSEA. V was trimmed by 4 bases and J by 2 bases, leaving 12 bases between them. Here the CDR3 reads CSVVWGLAYEQYF. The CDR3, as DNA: TGCAGCGTTGTGTGGGGGCTCGCCTACGAGCAGTACTTC.